Listed below are T cell receptor beta chains from one sample, sequenced in a study of PD-L1 blockade in urothelial cancer. The protocol was immunoSEQ multiplex PCR, while the TCRdb copy is restricted to in-frame clones and leaves out a portion. This table holds tens of thousands of clones, 86% found once. The starting material was PBMCs, obtained around atezolizumab (anti-PD-L1) treatment. These receptors were taken from a man aged 45-65 years with urothelial cancer. CDR3s leave out the opening cysteine and the closing phenylalanine or tryptophan. The D gene is left open where the match is weak. Clone size is not always given. Where it is, it says once, few, many or a class for expanded clones.

clone size	D gene	CDR3 length	V gene	J gene	CDR3 protein
once	.	9	TRBV7-9	TRBJ1-4	ASSNNEKLF
.	TRBD2	12	TRBV25-1	TRBJ2-7	ASSTGLAAREQY
.	.	13	TRBV5-6	TRBJ2-7	ASSPAGLNLYEQY
.	.	13	TRBV5-1	TRBJ2-1	ASFGGLTPHNEQF
.	TRBD1	12	TRBV13	TRBJ2-1	ASSPNPYRGEQF
.	TRBD2	14	TRBV6-6	TRBJ2-2	ASSQLANVQAGELF
.	TRBD1	12	TRBV5-1	TRBJ1-1	ASTVRTGVDEAF
once	.	15	TRBV7-9	TRBJ2-1	ASSSRTELSSYNEQF
.	TRBD2	15	TRBV11-1	TRBJ2-2	ASSPGLAGHHTGELF
.	.	12	TRBV11-2	TRBJ2-4	ASSFEGAKNIQY
.	.	12	TRBV5-1	TRBJ2-2	ASSLEYRTGELF
.	.	13	TRBV4-1	TRBJ2-3	ASSQGTTDTDTQY
.	.	13	TRBV5-1	TRBJ1-5	ASSLGAGSNQPQH
.	TRBD1	14	TRBV5-1	TRBJ2-2	ASSSQTGPNTGELF
.	TRBD1	13	TRBV28	TRBJ2-1	ASSPGTGVMNEQF
.	.	13	TRBV11-2	TRBJ2-7	ASSLGPDSGYEQY
.	.	12	TRBV2	TRBJ2-2	ASTAGPNTGELF
.	.	12	TRBV6-1	TRBJ2-1	ASSETGIYNEQF
.	.	12	TRBV4-2	TRBJ2-3	ASSQDPRADTQY
.	TRBD1	10	TRBV28	TRBJ2-7	ASSLRGYEQY
.	.	14	TRBV27	TRBJ1-5	ASSFFGGTSNQPQH
.	.	13	TRBV9	TRBJ2-7	ASSSRSGAAYEQY
.	TRBD1	14	TRBV6-6	TRBJ1-1	ASSYGRGRSGTEAF
.	TRBD2	14	TRBV7-9	TRBJ2-1	ASSPKGLGTYNEQF
.	TRBD2	14	TRBV14	TRBJ2-1	ASSQTRLAGLHEQF
.	TRBD1	14	TRBV15	TRBJ2-7	ATSRAPGQGADEQY
.	.	13	TRBV6-1	TRBJ1-5	ASRAEVWGNQPQH
.	TRBD2	12	TRBV7-9	TRBJ2-1	ASSLRREGNEQF
.	TRBD2	16	TRBV2	TRBJ2-1	ASKGASGRPEGIYEQF